This T cell receptor beta chain was captured by sequencing in a study of blood T cell repertoires in COVID-19 (dated by TCRdb to the early 2020s). Turning to the overall study: Collaborator samples came from the United States, Italy and Spain and covered acute and convalescent phases of COVID-19. The material from the prospective study consisted of cDNA or gDNA derived from T cells, B-cell-depleted T cells, or PBMCs. The dataset comprised deeply sampled blood TCRbeta repertoires from subjects exposed to, actively infected with, or recovered from COVID-19. The repertoires were made available in a free public database intended to serve as a resource for research on the immune response to SARS-CoV-2. Samples were obtained from the ongoing ImmuneRACE study (first 160 participants) and from about 1,300 subjects provided by 6 global collaborators. Sample metadata almost always included a de-identified subject ID, COVID-19 status, age in years and sex. Where available, HLA class I and class II types were obtained from metadata supplied by the sample provider rather than from assay-based typing.

TCRbeta CDR3 regions were amplified from genomic DNA using the immunoSEQ Assay, a bias-controlled multiplex PCR. Per the authors' processing: Nucleated cell counts per sample were estimated from amplification of reference gene primers within the assay. To quantify the absolute abundance of each unique TCRbeta CDR3 rearrangement, sequence reads were collapsed and filtered. For each sample, productive Simpson clonality was calculated as the square root of Simpson's diversity index over productive rearrangements. Entries here come from immuneACCESS through TCRdb and include only in-frame sequences with V and J called. Some clones fail to appear in such tables; in the studies checked, an unresolved V gene covers under half of the shortfall, and the cause of the remainder is unknown. From that table come the V and J calls and clone size; the DNA was used to work out D and trimming. This sample is represented by about 440,000 clones; about 85% of them were singletons. The ten largest clonotypes hold around 1.8% of the sample.

In regard to this clone: There is no known antigen for this receptor. Within one base of it there is no much larger clone, and no base qualities were kept.

What the authors observed across the whole study: Clinical and demographic metadata were provided uncurated, with the amount varying by source and participant.

Sequences SGHTA (CDR1) and FQGNSA (CDR2) are obtained from the germline V gene. V is clipped by 5 bases and J by 2 bases, and the sequence between their germline boundaries is 9 bases long. The CDR3 covers 14 residues, taking in both the cysteine and the phenylalanine. Of the read, only the CDR3 DNA is kept; its 42 bases are in frame from base 1. Participants in the prospective study were aged about 18 to 100 years, lived in 24 United States geographic areas, and enrolled through a virtual design. To assign participants to cohorts, the prospective study relied on clinical history that participants themselves reported in a screening survey and a study questionnaire. In the prospective study, mobile phlebotomists collected whole blood, serum and a nasopharyngeal or oropharyngeal swab from each participant. Participants in the prospective study had the option to provide additional blood draws and questionnaires over a 2-month period. Before DNA extraction, blood samples from the prospective study were shipped at room temperature or frozen.

The sample taken for sequencing was PBMCs or T cells enriched from blood (not recorded which). The rearranged chain carries TRBV7-2 and TRBJ2-2; no D gene can be assigned with confidence. This receptor was identified in a woman aged 18-35 years with acute COVID-19. The DNA sequence is TGTGCCAGCAGCAGAGTATTTAACACCGGGGAGCTGTTTTTT. Translated, this is CASSRVFNTGELFF.